The 10 T cell receptor beta chains listed next were all sequenced from one sample in a study of shared clonotypes between healthy human individuals (dated by TCRdb to 2019 to 2021). Preparation of the library involved the immunoSEQ multiplex PCR assay. The immuneACCESS repertoire file appears here via TCRdb, limited to in-frame rearrangements. These files lack a portion of the clones; in checked studies, under half of the deficit traces to unresolved V genes, and the cause of the others is not known. The sample table lists 2 million to 3 million clones, 80% to 95% of them with a count of one. Around 0.37% of the sample belongs to the ten largest clones. Sequencing was done on a sample of naive CD4+ T cells from PBMCs. The cell subset or site tag for this specimen amounts to: CD45RA+ positively selected. These receptors were collected from a man younger than 30 in good health. Some clones in this sample may be carry-over from other donors' samples.

This clone was recorded a few times. V and J are TRBV29-1 and TRBJ1-1; D is perhaps TRBD1 (5 bases). The germline V and J ends were trimmed by 6 bases and 8 bases, with 19 bases remaining between them. The CDR3 covers 13 residues. Germline V gene data show CDR1 as SQVTM and CDR2 as ANQGSEA. This CDR3 reads CSVVKRTDSEAFF. Written as DNA, the CDR3 is TGCAGCGTAGTTAAGAGGACCGACAGCGAAGCTTTCTTT.

The chain uses TRBV4-3 and TRBJ2-3; 9 nucleotides line up with TRBD2. Trimming removed 1 base from V and 2 bases from J; junction bases left unmatched: 13. From germline, CDR1 is LGHNA and CDR2 YSLEER. The CDR3 has 19 amino acids. CDR3 region: CASSQGLGTGTSNTDTQYF. CDR3 DNA sequence: TGCGCCAGCAGCCAAGGGCTGGGGACCGGGACTAGCAACACAGATACGCAGTATTTT.

The chain employs TRBV7-9 and TRBJ1-2, with D hard to call. Trimming shortened V by 1 base and J by 8 bases, and 20 bases separated the two germline ends. Germline lookup yields CDR1 SEHNR and CDR2 FQNEAQ (reference sequence). The length of the CDR3 is 16 residues. This chain's CDR3 is CASSLGSGQAPQGYTF. In DNA, the CDR3 is TGTGCCAGCAGCTTAGGGAGCGGGCAGGCCCCGCAGGGCTACACCTTC.

V gene TRBV7-8 combines with J gene TRBJ1-5; D unclear. Deletions cut 1 base from V and 4 bases from J, with 11 bases between. This CDR3 has 15 residues. CDR1 SGHVS and CDR2 FQNEAQ come from the germline V gene. The CDR3 nucleotides read TGTGCCAGCAGCTTAGGGCCAAGGGCGAATCAGCCCCAGCATTTT. Amino acid sequence: CASSLGPRANQPQHF.

With respect to this clone: Other DNA sequences in the same sample also yield this CDR3. The chain uses TRBV28 and TRBJ1-1; D gene ambiguous. Per the germline V gene, CDR1 is MDHEN and CDR2 is SYDVKM. The V end lost 2 bases, the J end lost 1 base, and 5 bases lay between the germline ends. This CDR3 contains 13 residues. CDR3 sequence reads: CASSLVQNTEAFF. The CDR3, as DNA: TGTGCCAGCAGTTTAGTACAGAACACTGAAGCTTTCTTT. The full variable domain, its missing parts supplied by reference TRBV28 and TRBJ1-1, is DVKVTQSSRYLVKRTGEKVFLECVQDMDHENMFWYRQDPGLGLRLIYFSYDVKMKEKGDIPEGYSVSREKKERFSLILESASTNQTSMYLCASSLVQNTEAFFGQGTRLTVV.

The chain employs TRBV28 and TRBJ2-1; tentatively, D is TRBD1 or TRBD2 (5 bases each). Per germline, CDR1 MDHEN and CDR2 SYDVKM. V was trimmed by 6 bases and J by 2 bases, leaving 26 bases between them. CDR3 size: 19 residues. The CDR3 coding sequence is TGTGCCAGCAGCGAAGGATCTGCGGCTGGACTGGGGGCCTACAATGAGCAGTTCTTC. Amino acids: CASSEGSAAGLGAYNEQFF. Full variable domain (rest looked up from reference TRBV28 and TRBJ2-1): DVKVTQSSRYLVKRTGEKVFLECVQDMDHENMFWYRQDPGLGLRLIYFSYDVKMKEKGDIPEGYSVSREKKERFSLILESASTNQTSMYLCASSEGSAAGLGAYNEQFFGPGTRLTVL.

The V gene is TRBV5-1, the J gene TRBJ2-6; a possible D gene is TRBD2 (5 bases). The ends were cut back, 2 bases at V and 2 bases at J, with 8 bases in the middle. Germline lookup yields CDR1 SGHRS and CDR2 YFSETQ. CDR3 size: 15 residues. CDR3 sequence: CASSFVGAGANVLTF. The CDR3 DNA follows: TGCGCCAGCAGCTTCGTCGGGGCTGGGGCCAACGTCCTGACTTTC.

The chain carries TRBV6-5 and TRBJ2-7, with D unresolved. The V gene's germline CDR1 is MNHEY and CDR2 SVGAGI. The CDR3 covers 14 residues. V was cut by 6 bases and J by 2 bases, with 14 bases left in between. The CDR3 DNA reads TGTGCCAGCAGCCCCGGACGGCGGACCTACGAGCAGTACTTC. Its translation: CASSPGRRTYEQYF.

The V call is TRBV5-6, the J call TRBJ1-1; D remains ambiguous. The CDR3 totals 16 residues. Germline values: CDR1 SGHDT, CDR2 YYEEEE. Trimming took 3 bases from V and 0 from J, leaving 15 bases between them. CDR3 protein: CASSWKVALMNTEAFF. The CDR3 bases are TGTGCCAGCAGCTGGAAGGTCGCGCTCATGAACACTGAAGCTTTCTTT.

The chain recombines TRBV5-3 with TRBJ1-2; D is perhaps TRBD1 (6 bases). Being an ORF, TRBV5-3 has a function that is uncertain. Trimming removed 4 bases at V and 5 bases at J, with 24 bases between. The CDR3 runs to 17 residues. This CDR3 is CARSHGWRGRIDYGYTF. For the CDR3, the DNA is TGTGCCAGAAGCCACGGGTGGCGGGGGCGAATTGATTATGGCTACACCTTC.